This record looks at one T cell receptor (beta chain) sequence and its context. Its recognized antigen is unknown. Base qualities are not recorded, but no much larger clone differs from it by a single base. The sample is drawn from a study of human T cells and chemical hapten exposure listed by TCRdb under 2021. Broadly, across the study: Libraries were pooled for sequencing, and per-sample TCR yields varied mainly because of small differences in library volumes within the pool. For every blood RNA sample, sequencing covered both the TCR alpha and TCR beta chains. The study tracked peripheral blood TCR repertoire changes in vivo during primary and secondary sensitization to the hapten diphenylcyclopropenone (DPC) in alopecia patients.

Total RNA was extracted from unfractionated whole blood collected in Tempus Blood RNA tubes. A handful of healthy volunteers were used as TCR sequencing controls and were bled at day 0, 2 weeks and 6 weeks. Counted from cysteine to phenylalanine, this CDR3 has 14 amino acids. Just the 42-base CDR3 DNA is kept, in frame starting at base 1. Trimming takes 6 bases from V and 8 bases from J, and the germline ends sit 14 bases apart. Based on the germline V gene, the CDR1 and CDR2 sequences are WSHSY and SAAADI. General conclusions and limits of the study: The number of TCRs above 1 in 1000 frequency did not change with DPC sensitization; there was no evidence of global repertoire structure alterations. Repeated subsampling changed both the strength of the expansion versus patch-test correlation and the threshold at which that correlation became significant.

Library preparation used 5' RACE. The instrument given in TCRdb is Illumina MiSeq. During library preparation, unique molecular identifiers were attached to individual cDNA molecules so that TCRs could be counted in a quantitative, reproducible way. The source study handled its data this way. A median of around 96,000 TCRs per sample was observed, with a range of about 20,000 to 700,000. V, J and CDR3 annotation of the TCR reads was performed with the Decombinator software suite. To make PS versus PT1 abundance plots, every sample was subsampled to the same number of TCRs (28,000). TCRs were defined as expanded if absent before sensitization and observed at least eight times at the 2-week time point. TCRdb reanalyzed the raw reads on its own, using fastp at Q25 for trimming and MiXCR for clone calling, and kept in-frame beta chains. Rows merge per CDR3 protein into single entries with the most common DNA and genes. V and J calls and clone size were set by TCRdb, not the authors. The sample table contains 81,000 or so distinct CDR3 sequences; only one count was recorded for more than 7.5% of them. The ten largest clones capture about 2.2% of the sample.

The chain joins TRBV10-2 to TRBJ1-6, with an unclear D gene assignment. This TCR derives from a male donor in good health. CDR3 sequence: CASSDRREDSPLHF. The DNA reads as follows: TGCGCCAGCAGCGATAGACGGGAGGATTCACCCCTCCACTTT.